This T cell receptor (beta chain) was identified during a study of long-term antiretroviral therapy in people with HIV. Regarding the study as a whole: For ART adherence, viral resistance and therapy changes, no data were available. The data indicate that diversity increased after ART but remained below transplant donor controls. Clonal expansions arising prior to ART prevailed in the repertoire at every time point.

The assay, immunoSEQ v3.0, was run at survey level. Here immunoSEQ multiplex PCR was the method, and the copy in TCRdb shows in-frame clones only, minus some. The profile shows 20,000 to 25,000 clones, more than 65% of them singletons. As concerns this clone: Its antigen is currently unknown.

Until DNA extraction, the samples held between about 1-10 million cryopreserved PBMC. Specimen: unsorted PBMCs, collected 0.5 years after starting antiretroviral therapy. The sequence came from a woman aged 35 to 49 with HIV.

The CDR3 loop is CATSRDPGVTEAFF. DNA for the CDR3: TGTGCCACCAGCAGAGATCCAGGGGTGACTGAAGCTTTCTTT. The chain combines TRBV15 with TRBJ1-1; tentative D call: TRBD1 (6 bases). The CDR3 is 14 residues long. CDR1 and CDR2 from the germline V gene are LNHNV and YYDKDF (reference sequence). V gave up 0 bases and J gave up 5 bases, with 10 bases separating them.